This is a list of T cell receptor beta chains from one sample in a study of control samples from healthy donors and cancer patients. Using immunoSEQ multiplex PCR, the repertoire was profiled, and TCRdb retains in-frame clones only, with some absent. The sample carries approximately 130,000 clones, about 87% recorded once. Sequencing was carried out using blood. The receptor set was obtained from a man between 25 and 39 years old in good health. CDR3s include the opening cysteine and the closing phenylalanine or tryptophan. The order of the fields is V gene, clone size, D gene, J gene, CDR3 protein, CDR3 DNA. A D gene is named only where the DNA matches it firmly. Not every row has a clone size; where given, it reads once, few, many or a size class.

v_gene: TRBV5-4
abundance: once
d_gene: TRBD1
j_gene: TRBJ2-6
CDR3aa: CASSLGQGEANVLTF
CDR3nt: TGTGCCAGCAGCTTGGGGCAGGGGGAGGCCAACGTCCTGACTTTC

v_gene: TRBV11-2
abundance: NA
d_gene: TRBD1
j_gene: TRBJ1-1
CDR3aa: CASSSEWTGGWGTEAFF
CDR3nt: TGTGCCAGCAGCTCCGAATGGACAGGGGGCTGGGGGACTGAAGCTTTCTTT

v_gene: TRBV12-5
abundance: NA
d_gene: NA
j_gene: TRBJ1-5
CDR3aa: CASGFRPNQPQHF
CDR3nt: TGTGCTAGTGGTTTCCGACCTAATCAGCCCCAGCATTTT

v_gene: TRBV6-6
abundance: NA
d_gene: NA
j_gene: TRBJ2-7
CDR3aa: CASSYSDRNEQYF
CDR3nt: TGTGCCAGCAGTTACTCTGACCGGAACGAGCAGTACTTC

v_gene: TRBV5-6
abundance: NA
d_gene: NA
j_gene: TRBJ1-1
CDR3aa: CASSLQGRIGAEAFF
CDR3nt: TGTGCCAGCAGCTTGCAGGGGCGAATCGGTGCTGAAGCTTTCTTT

v_gene: TRBV19
abundance: NA
d_gene: NA
j_gene: TRBJ1-3
CDR3aa: CASSFGQRNTIYF
CDR3nt: TGTGCCAGTAGTTTCGGACAGCGCAACACCATATATTTT

v_gene: TRBV5-8
abundance: NA
d_gene: NA
j_gene: TRBJ1-2
CDR3aa: CASSSGDTNYGYTF
CDR3nt: TGTGCCAGCAGCTCGGGGGACACTAACTATGGCTACACCTTC

v_gene: TRBV29-1
abundance: NA
d_gene: NA
j_gene: TRBJ2-3
CDR3aa: CSVQGGRGETDTQYF
CDR3nt: TGCAGCGTTCAGGGAGGCAGGGGCGAAACAGATACGCAGTATTTT

v_gene: TRBV10-1
abundance: NA
d_gene: TRBD2
j_gene: TRBJ2-3
CDR3aa: CATSGGADTQYF
CDR3nt: TGCGCCACCTCGGGGGGTGCAGATACGCAGTATTTT

v_gene: TRBV3-1/TRBV3-2
abundance: few
d_gene: NA
j_gene: TRBJ1-1
CDR3aa: CASRQTRNTEAFF
CDR3nt: TGTGCCAGCAGGCAGACGAGGAACACTGAAGCTTTCTTT

v_gene: TRBV7-9
abundance: NA
d_gene: NA
j_gene: TRBJ1-2
CDR3aa: CASRLPVGPHYGYTF
CDR3nt: TGTGCCAGCAGACTCCCCGTGGGGCCCCACTATGGCTACACCTTC

v_gene: TRBV6-4
abundance: NA
d_gene: TRBD1
j_gene: TRBJ2-3
CDR3aa: CASSVPPGGDFEDTQYF
CDR3nt: TGTGCCAGCAGTGTACCCCCAGGGGGCGATTTTGAAGATACGCAGTATTTT

v_gene: TRBV5-1
abundance: few
d_gene: TRBD1
j_gene: TRBJ1-2
CDR3aa: CASSPRDRGYGYTF
CDR3nt: TGCGCCAGCAGCCCCCGGGACAGGGGCTATGGCTACACCTTC

v_gene: TRBV11-3
abundance: NA
d_gene: TRBD1
j_gene: TRBJ2-1
CDR3aa: CASRSGGYSYNEQFF
CDR3nt: TGTGCCAGCAGATCAGGGGGCTATTCCTACAATGAGCAGTTCTTC

v_gene: TRBV2
abundance: NA
d_gene: TRBD1
j_gene: TRBJ2-5
CDR3aa: CASSESGQELETQYF
CDR3nt: TGTGCCAGCAGTGAATCGGGACAGGAATTGGAGACCCAGTACTTC

v_gene: TRBV19
abundance: NA
d_gene: NA
j_gene: TRBJ1-6
CDR3aa: CASSIGRGGLSYNSPLHF
CDR3nt: TGTGCCAGTAGTATTGGCAGGGGAGGCCTTTCCTATAATTCACCCCTCCACTTT

v_gene: TRBV9
abundance: NA
d_gene: NA
j_gene: TRBJ2-5
CDR3aa: CASSTSQGQETQYF
CDR3nt: TGTGCCAGCAGCACGTCCCAGGGCCAAGAGACCCAGTACTTC